This T cell receptor (beta chain) came from a study of cytomegalovirus exposure and HLA in healthy donors. From germline, CDR1 is MGHRA and CDR2 YSYEKL. CDR3 size: 14 residues. V was shortened by 1 base and J by 3 bases, with 10 bases between the two germline ends. This PCR relied on a set of 60 Vbeta primers and 13 Jbeta primers. Generated by immunoSEQ multiplex PCR, the TCRdb table keeps only in-frame clones and is missing some. The sample totals 50,000 or so clones. The sample consisted of PBMCs. The receptor was isolated from a woman under 30 in good health and CMV-seronegative. J is TRBJ2-7 and V is TRBV4-1, with a tentative D call TRBD1 (6 bases). CDR3 in DNA: TGCGCCAGCAGCCAAGCCAGGGGAGTCTACGAGCAGTACTTC. This sequence encodes CASSQARGVYEQYF.